These T cell receptor beta chains were read from a single sample in a study of Ad26.COV2.S vaccination and SARS-CoV-2 variants. Clones were sequenced by immunoSEQ multiplex PCR, and TCRdb holds only the in-frame ones, with some missing. The sample shows 410,000 or so clones, over 80% of them seen only once. Specimen: peripheral blood, collected in a trial of Ad26.COV2.S vaccine versus placebo. These receptors were obtained from a person aged 18-60 years who received the Ad26.COV2.S COVID-19 vaccine or a placebo. Both conserved end residues are part of each CDR3. The D gene is left open where the match is weak. A clone size is listed for some rows: how often the clone was seen (once, few, many), or a class if it is expanded.

>NA|TRBD1|TRBJ2-7|TRBV7-2
CASSLGFTTGFGYEQYF
TGTGCCAGCAGCTTAGGGTTCACGACAGGGTTCGGCTACGAGCAGTACTTC
>NA|NA|TRBJ2-7|TRBV5-4
CASSLGESSYEQYF
TGTGCCAGCAGCTTGGGGGAGAGCTCCTACGAGCAGTACTTC
>NA|NA|TRBJ1-4|TRBV11-2
CASSPGEVYPNEKLFF
TGTGCCAGCAGCCCCGGGGAGGTGTATCCTAATGAAAAACTGTTTTTT
>NA|NA|TRBJ2-3|TRBV9
CASSVLGRDTDTQYF
TGTGCCAGCAGCGTACTGGGGCGGGACACAGATACGCAGTATTTT
>NA|NA|TRBJ2-2|TRBV9
CASSPHSGTTNTGELFF
TGTGCCAGCAGCCCCCACTCCGGGACAACGAACACCGGGGAGCTGTTTTTT
>NA|NA|TRBJ2-6|TRBV6-5
CASSYEDFSGANVLTF
TGTGCCAGCAGTTACGAGGATTTCTCTGGGGCCAACGTCCTGACTTTC
>NA|TRBD2|TRBJ2-4|TRBV5-1
CASSPNLIAGGLPKNIQYF
TGCGCCAGCAGCCCAAATCTCATAGCGGGGGGTTTACCCAAAAACATTCAGTACTTC
>NA|NA|TRBJ1-3|TRBV25-1
CASSVGGGNTIYF
TGTGCCAGCAGTGTGGGAGGAGGTAACACCATATATTTT
>NA|NA|TRBJ2-1|TRBV27
CASNNGPTMVSYNEQFF
TGTGCCAGCAACAATGGGCCCACGATGGTCTCCTACAATGAGCAGTTCTTC
>NA|NA|TRBJ1-4|TRBV20-1
CSASGAGRIEKLFF
TGCAGTGCTAGTGGAGCAGGGAGGATTGAAAAACTGTTTTTT
>NA|NA|TRBJ2-3|TRBV18
CASSPVGGQDTQYF
TGTGCCAGCTCACCAGTGGGGGGCCAAGATACGCAGTATTTT
>NA|NA|TRBJ2-7|TRBV4-1
CASSHRTGSDEQYF
TGCGCCAGCAGCCACCGCACAGGGAGCGACGAGCAGTACTTC
>few|NA|TRBJ1-5|TRBV30
CAWSVQGSQPQHF
TGTGCCTGGAGTGTACAGGGAAGTCAGCCCCAGCATTTT
>NA|NA|TRBJ2-7|TRBV7-2
CASSLSPAQGGEQYF
TGTGCCAGCAGCTTAAGCCCCGCGCAGGGCGGGGAGCAGTACTTC
>NA|TRBD1|TRBJ2-7|TRBV10-1
CASSRDRISSYEQYF
TGCGCCAGCAGTCGGGACAGGATAAGCTCCTACGAGCAGTACTTC
>NA|NA|TRBJ1-1|TRBV11-2
CASSLNSAGGTEAFF
TGTGCCAGCAGCTTAAATTCAGCTGGGGGCACTGAAGCTTTCTTT
>once|NA|TRBJ2-1|TRBV19
CASSIQGSLNEQFF
TGTGCCAGTAGTATACAGGGATCCTTGAATGAGCAGTTCTTC
>once|NA|TRBJ2-1|TRBV2
CASSLWTLSSYNEQFF
TGTGCCAGCAGTTTGTGGACTCTGAGCTCCTACAATGAGCAGTTCTTC
>NA|NA|TRBJ2-7|TRBV6-6
CAVGISYEQYF
TGTGCAGTGGGGATTTCCTACGAGCAGTACTTC
>NA|NA|TRBJ2-1|TRBV27
CASSSLMGGYYNEQFF
TGTGCCAGCAGTTCCCTCATGGGGGGCTACTACAATGAGCAGTTCTTC
>once|NA|TRBJ2-7|TRBV21-1
CASGGGFYEQYF
TGTGCCTCCGGGGGAGGCTTCTACGAGCAGTACTTC
>NA|TRBD1|TRBJ1-6|TRBV5-4
CASRDRDRGYSPLHF
TGTGCCAGCAGGGACCGGGACAGGGGATATTCACCCCTCCACTTT
>NA|NA|TRBJ2-5|TRBV18
CASSPGYQETQYF
TGTGCCAGCTCACCAGGCTACCAAGAGACCCAGTACTTC
>once|TRBD1|TRBJ2-5|TRBV5-1
CASRPSGTGGETQYF
TGCGCCAGCAGACCTTCCGGGACAGGCGGGGAGACCCAGTACTTC
>NA|NA|TRBJ2-7|TRBV2
CASSVEDTTYEQYF
TGTGCCAGCAGTGTTGAGGACACGACCTACGAGCAGTACTTC
>NA|NA|TRBJ2-7|TRBV7-2
CASSQDSSYEQYF
TGTGCCAGCAGCCAGGACAGCAGCTACGAGCAGTACTTC
>NA|NA|TRBJ2-3|TRBV11-2
CASSRDFYGTQYF
TGTGCCAGCAGCCGGGACTTTTATGGTACGCAGTATTTT
>NA|TRBD1|TRBJ1-2|TRBV27
CASSLYTGGGYGYTF
TGTGCCAGCAGTTTGTATACAGGGGGGGGATATGGCTACACCTTC
>NA|NA|TRBJ2-1|TRBV30
CAWSSFPLTEQFF
TGTGCCTGGAGCTCCTTTCCTCTAACGGAGCAGTTCTTC
>NA|TRBD2|TRBJ2-1|TRBV4-3
CASSQGLAGGYNEQFF
TGCGCCAGCAGCCAAGGGCTAGCGGGAGGTTACAATGAGCAGTTCTTC
>NA|TRBD1|TRBJ1-5|TRBV10-3
CAIKKQGFDQPQHF
TGTGCCATCAAGAAACAGGGGTTTGATCAGCCCCAGCATTTT
>NA|NA|TRBJ1-2|TRBV4-3
CASSQFGHGYTF
TGCGCCAGCAGCCAATTCGGCCATGGCTACACCTTC
>NA|TRBD2|TRBJ2-5|TRBV5-4
CASSLTLLAGGQETQYF
TGTGCCAGCAGCTTGACCTTACTAGCGGGGGGCCAAGAGACCCAGTACTTC
>NA|NA|TRBJ1-3|TRBV5-6
CASTSGTTGNTIYF
TGTGCCAGCACTTCAGGGACGACTGGAAACACCATATATTTT
>once|TRBD2|TRBJ2-1|TRBV5-1
CASSSQGLALANEQFF
TGCGCCAGCAGCTCTCAAGGACTAGCTCTCGCCAATGAGCAGTTCTTC
>once|TRBD2|TRBJ2-1|TRBV10-3
CAISEAEYGTSRDEQFF
TGTGCCATCAGTGAGGCAGAATATGGGACTAGCCGGGATGAGCAGTTCTTC
>once|NA|TRBJ1-1|TRBV6-5
CASSYSGPTGNTEAFF
TGTGCCAGCAGTTACTCGGGACCTACAGGGAACACTGAAGCTTTCTTT
>NA|NA|TRBJ1-1|TRBV16
CASSPGRGANTEAFF
TGTGCCAGCAGCCCAGGGAGAGGGGCAAACACTGAAGCTTTCTTT
>NA|NA|TRBJ1-2|TRBV19
CASSQMVGPGDGYTF
TGTGCCAGTAGCCAAATGGTCGGGCCGGGTGATGGCTACACCTTC
>once|TRBD1|TRBJ2-2|TRBV7-9
CASSFGRGRGGELFF
TGTGCCAGCAGCTTCGGCAGGGGGCGCGGTGGGGAGCTGTTTTTT
>NA|TRBD2|TRBJ2-1|TRBV4-3
CASSQDPRGVSSYNEQFF
TGCGCCAGCAGCCAAGATCCGCGGGGGGTTAGCTCCTACAATGAGCAGTTCTTC
>NA|NA|TRBJ2-7|TRBV7-2
CASSYPGRLEYF
TGTGCCAGCAGCTATCCGGGACGCCTGGAGTACTTC
>once|NA|TRBJ2-2|TRBV19
CASSKGTGELFF
TGTGCCAGTAGTAAAGGCACCGGGGAGCTGTTTTTT
>NA|NA|TRBJ1-1|TRBV6-5
CASSYGGSAEAFF
TGTGCCAGCAGTTACGGGGGGTCCGCTGAAGCTTTCTTT
>NA|NA|TRBJ2-5|TRBV7-9
CASSPGIGGFQETQYF
TGTGCCAGCAGCCCAGGAATCGGCGGGTTCCAAGAGACCCAGTACTTC
>NA|NA|TRBJ2-2|TRBV5-4
CASSLVSEDGQPHRGAVF
TGTGCCAGCAGCTTGGTGAGCGAGGACGGGCAACCCCACCGGGGAGCTGTTTTT
>NA|NA|TRBJ2-1|TRBV13
CASSLPRNEQFF
TGTGCCAGCAGCCTACCCCGGAATGAGCAGTTCTTC
>NA|NA|TRBJ2-3|TRBV5-4
CASSLAADTDTQYF
TGTGCCAGCAGCTTGGCGGCGGACACAGATACGCAGTATTTT
>few|NA|TRBJ2-7|TRBV5-6
CASSFRQASYEQYF
TGTGCCAGCAGCTTTCGACAGGCCTCCTACGAGCAGTACTTC
>once|NA|TRBJ1-3|TRBV7-9
CAALGNTIYF
TGTGCCGCCCTGGGAAACACCATATATTTT
>NA|TRBD1|TRBJ1-1|TRBV14
CASSQLQGERTEAFF
TGTGCCAGCAGCCAACTACAGGGGGAAAGGACTGAAGCTTTCTTT
>NA|NA|TRBJ1-5|TRBV19
CASARGSRQPQHF
TGTGCCAGCGCCAGGGGCTCTCGTCAGCCCCAGCATTTT
>NA|TRBD1|TRBJ1-1|TRBV24-1
CATSDSGQGPEAFF
TGTGCCACCAGTGACTCTGGACAGGGCCCTGAAGCTTTCTTT
>NA|NA|TRBJ1-5|TRBV2
CASRPRAPNQPQHF
TGTGCCAGCCGACCGAGGGCGCCCAATCAGCCCCAGCATTTT
>NA|TRBD1|TRBJ1-2|TRBV2
CASTGDRVGYTF
TGTGCCAGCACTGGGGACAGGGTCGGCTACACCTTC
>NA|NA|TRBJ2-2|TRBV28
CATPTVTGELFF
TGTGCCACCCCGACTGTCACCGGGGAGCTGTTTTTT
>NA|NA|TRBJ1-5|TRBV19
CASSIQDYSNQPQHF
TGTGCCAGTAGTATCCAGGACTATAGCAATCAGCCCCAGCATTTT
>NA|NA|TRBJ1-1|TRBV27
CASSYAGATEAFF
TGTGCCAGCAGTTACGCGGGGGCCACTGAAGCTTTCTTT
>NA|TRBD2|TRBJ2-7|TRBV7-2
CASIPQGSGGYEQYF
TGTGCCAGCATCCCTCAGGGTAGCGGGGGGTACGAGCAGTACTTC